The following is a TCR beta chain sequence with its context. The antigen is undetermined. This sample is part of a study of T cell responses to AZD1222 COVID-19 vaccine. Study-wide results and limits: At baseline, just a handful of AZD1222 recipients tested seropositive. The breadth and depth of Spike-specific TCRs increased once two AZD1222 doses had been given. White British people made up most donors, females outnumbered males, and clonal diversity was possibly underestimated.

Only in-frame clones appear in the TCRdb table, and some are missing; sequencing was by immunoSEQ multiplex PCR. The table records 150,000 to 190,000 clones, roughly nine tenths of them present only once. The TCR originated in an adult who had recovered from COVID-19. Specimen: peripheral blood, collected after recovery from COVID-19.

The CDR3 sequence: CASSRRPPGQGGTEAFF. DNA for the CDR3: TGTGCCAGTAGTAGGCGACCTCCGGGACAGGGGGGCACTGAAGCTTTCTTT. The gene calls are TRBV19 and TRBJ1-1; the match to TRBD1 covers 11 bases. Trimming at V came to 4 bases and at J to 4 bases, leaving 11 bases not matched to a gene. The CDR3 contains 17 residues. Germline loops: CDR1 LNHDA, CDR2 SQIVND (reference sequence). Full variable domain (missing parts from reference TRBV19 and TRBJ1-1): DGGITQSPKYLFRKEGQNVTLSCEQNLNHDAMYWYRQDPGQGLRLIYYSQIVNDFQKGDIAEGYSVSREKKESFPLTVTSAQKNPTAFYLCASSRRPPGQGGTEAFFGQGTRLTVV.